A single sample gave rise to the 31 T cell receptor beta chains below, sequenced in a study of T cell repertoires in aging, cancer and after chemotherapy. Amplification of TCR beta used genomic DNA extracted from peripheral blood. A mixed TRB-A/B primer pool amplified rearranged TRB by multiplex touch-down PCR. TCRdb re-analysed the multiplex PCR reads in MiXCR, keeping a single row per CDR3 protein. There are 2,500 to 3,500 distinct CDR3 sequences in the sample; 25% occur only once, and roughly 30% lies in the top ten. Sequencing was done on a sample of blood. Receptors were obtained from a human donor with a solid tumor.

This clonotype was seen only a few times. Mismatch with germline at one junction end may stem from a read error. CDR3 protein: CASSESGNRPQHF. CDR3 bases: TGTGCCAGCAGTGAATCGGGGAATCGGCCCCAGCATTTT. The genes are TRBV6-1 and TRBJ1-5; D is ambiguous. The V gene's germline CDR1 is MNHNS and CDR2 SASEGT. The CDR3 extends over 13 amino acids.

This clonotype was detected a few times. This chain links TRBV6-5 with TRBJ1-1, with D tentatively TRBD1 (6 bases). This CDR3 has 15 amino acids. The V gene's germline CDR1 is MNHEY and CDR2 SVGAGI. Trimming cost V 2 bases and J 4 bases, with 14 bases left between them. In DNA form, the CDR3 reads TGTGCCAGCAGTTACGAGGTCAGGGGTGTCACTGAAGCTTTCTTT. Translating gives CASSYEVRGVTEAFF.

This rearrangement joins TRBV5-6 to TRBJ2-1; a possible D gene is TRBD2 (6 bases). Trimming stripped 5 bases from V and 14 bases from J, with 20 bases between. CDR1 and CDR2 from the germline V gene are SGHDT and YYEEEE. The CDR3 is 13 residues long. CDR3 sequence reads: CASSEPGLIQKFF. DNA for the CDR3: TGTGCCAGCAGTGAGCCGGGACTCATTCAGAAGTTCTTC. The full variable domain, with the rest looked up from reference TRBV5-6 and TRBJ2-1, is DAGVTQSPTHLIKTRGQQVTLRCSPKSGHDTVSWYQQALGQGPQFIFQYYEEEERQRGNFPDRFSGHQFPNYSSELNVNALLLGDSALYLCASSEPGLIQKFFGPGTRLTVL.

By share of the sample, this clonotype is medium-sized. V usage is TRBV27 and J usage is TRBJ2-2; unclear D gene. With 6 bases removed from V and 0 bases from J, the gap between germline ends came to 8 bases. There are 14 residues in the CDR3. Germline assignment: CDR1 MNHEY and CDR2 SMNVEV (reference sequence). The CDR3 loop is CASSMVSNTGELFF. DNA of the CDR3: TGTGCCAGCAGCATGGTTTCGAACACCGGGGAGCTGTTTTTT.

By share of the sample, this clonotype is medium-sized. DNA of the CDR3: TGCAGTGCTAGACGTAGCGGGGGGGTGGCAGATACGCAGTATTTT. This translates into CSARRSGGVADTQYF. The chain employs TRBV20-1 and TRBJ2-3; 11 positions match TRBD2. V dropped 2 bases and J dropped 4; count of bases not matched to a gene: 5. The CDR3 is 15 amino acids. Germline V gene sequence: CDR1 DFQATT, CDR2 SNEGSKA (reference sequence).

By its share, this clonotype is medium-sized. This chain's CDR3 is CASSPGRGGQPQHF. For the CDR3, the DNA is TGTGCCAGCAGCCCAGGGAGAGGAGGTCAGCCCCAGCATTTT. J is TRBJ1-5 and V is TRBV6-5; maybe TRBD1 (5 bases). V dropped 6 bases and J dropped 6 bases, with 15 bases sitting between them. CDR3 length: 14 amino acids. Per the germline V gene, CDR1 is MNHEY and CDR2 is SVGAGI.

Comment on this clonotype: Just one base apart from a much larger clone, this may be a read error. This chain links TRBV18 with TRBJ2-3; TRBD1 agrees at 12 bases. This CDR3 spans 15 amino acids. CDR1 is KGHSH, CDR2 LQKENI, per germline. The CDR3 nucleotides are TGTGCCAGCTCACCAGGGACAGGGGGCAGCGATAGGCAGTATTTT. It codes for CASSPGTGGSDRQYF.

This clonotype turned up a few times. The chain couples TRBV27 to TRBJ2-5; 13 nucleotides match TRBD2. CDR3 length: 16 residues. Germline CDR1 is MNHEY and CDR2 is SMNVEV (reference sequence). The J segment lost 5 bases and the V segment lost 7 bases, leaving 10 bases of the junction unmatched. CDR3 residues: CASKLLAGGLWETQYF. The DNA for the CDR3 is TGTGCCAGCAAACTACTAGCGGGGGGGCTCTGGGAGACCCAGTACTTC.

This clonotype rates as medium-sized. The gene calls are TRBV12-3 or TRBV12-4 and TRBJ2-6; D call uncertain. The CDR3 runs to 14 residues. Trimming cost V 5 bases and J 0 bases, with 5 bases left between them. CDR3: CASSTRSGANVLTF. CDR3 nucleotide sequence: TGTGCCAGCAGTACCCGCTCTGGGGCCAACGTCCTGACTTTC.

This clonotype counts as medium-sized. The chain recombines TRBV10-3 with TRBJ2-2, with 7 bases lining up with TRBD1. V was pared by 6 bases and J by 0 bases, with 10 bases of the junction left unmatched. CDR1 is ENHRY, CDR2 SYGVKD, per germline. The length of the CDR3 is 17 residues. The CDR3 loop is CAISDSGGETNTGELFF. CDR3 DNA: TGTGCCATCAGCGATTCAGGGGGTGAAACGAACACCGGGGAGCTGTTTTTT.

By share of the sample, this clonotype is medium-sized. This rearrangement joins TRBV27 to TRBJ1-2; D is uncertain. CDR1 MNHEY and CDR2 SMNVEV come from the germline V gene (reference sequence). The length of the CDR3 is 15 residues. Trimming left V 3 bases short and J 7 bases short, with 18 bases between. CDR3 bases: TGTGCCAGCAGTTTGGGCAGCGCTCCCCACGGTGGCTACACCTTC. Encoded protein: CASSLGSAPHGGYTF.

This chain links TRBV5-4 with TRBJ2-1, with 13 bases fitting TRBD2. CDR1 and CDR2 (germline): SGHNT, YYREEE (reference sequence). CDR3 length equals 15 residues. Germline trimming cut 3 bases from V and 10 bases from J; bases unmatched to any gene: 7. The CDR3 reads CASSSGLAGDGEQFF. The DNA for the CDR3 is TGTGCCAGCAGCTCCGGACTAGCGGGAGATGGCGAGCAGTTCTTC.

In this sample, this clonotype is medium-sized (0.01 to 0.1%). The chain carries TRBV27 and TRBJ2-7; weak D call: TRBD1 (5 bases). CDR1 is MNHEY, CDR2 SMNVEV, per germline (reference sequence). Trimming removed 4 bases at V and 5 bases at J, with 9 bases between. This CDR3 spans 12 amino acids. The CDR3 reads CASSSRVNEQYF. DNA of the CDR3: TGTGCCAGCAGTTCCAGGGTAAACGAGCAGTACTTC.

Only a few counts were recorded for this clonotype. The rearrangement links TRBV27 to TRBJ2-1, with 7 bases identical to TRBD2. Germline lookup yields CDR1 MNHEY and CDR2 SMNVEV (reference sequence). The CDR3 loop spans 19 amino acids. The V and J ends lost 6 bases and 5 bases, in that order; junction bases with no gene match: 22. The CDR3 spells CASRMFRYPSGRGDNEQFF. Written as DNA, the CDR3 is TGTGCCAGCAGGATGTTCCGATATCCCTCGGGTCGGGGGGACAATGAGCAGTTCTTC.

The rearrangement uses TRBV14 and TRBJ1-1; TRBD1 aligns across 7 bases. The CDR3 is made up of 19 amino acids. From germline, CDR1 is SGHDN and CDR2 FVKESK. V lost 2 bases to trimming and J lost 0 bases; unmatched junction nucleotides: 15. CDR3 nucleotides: TGTGCCAGCAGCCAACGAAGGATGGGGGACAGCATAATGAACACTGAAGCTTTCTTT. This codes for CASSQRRMGDSIMNTEAFF.

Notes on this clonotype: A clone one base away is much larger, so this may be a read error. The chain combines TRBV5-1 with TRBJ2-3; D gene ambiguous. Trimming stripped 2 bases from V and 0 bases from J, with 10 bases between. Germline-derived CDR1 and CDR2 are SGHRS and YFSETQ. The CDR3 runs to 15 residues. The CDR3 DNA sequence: TGCGCCAGCAGCTTAGTCGGTGCTAGCACAGATACGCAGTATTTT. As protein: CASSLVGASTDTQYF.

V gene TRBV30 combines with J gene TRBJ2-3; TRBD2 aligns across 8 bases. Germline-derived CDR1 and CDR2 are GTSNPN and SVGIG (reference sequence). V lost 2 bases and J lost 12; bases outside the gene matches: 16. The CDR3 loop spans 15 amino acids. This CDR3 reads CAWSSRREGEILQYF. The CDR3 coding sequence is TGTGCCTGGAGTTCGCGACGGGAGGGTGAAATTTTACAGTATTTT.

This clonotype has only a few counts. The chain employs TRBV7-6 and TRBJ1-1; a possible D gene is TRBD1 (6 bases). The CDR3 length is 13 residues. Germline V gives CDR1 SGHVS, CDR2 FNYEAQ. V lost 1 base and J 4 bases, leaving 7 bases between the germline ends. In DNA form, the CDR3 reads TGTGCCAGCAGCTTAGAGGGGGTCACTGAAGCTTTCTTT. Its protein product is CASSLEGVTEAFF. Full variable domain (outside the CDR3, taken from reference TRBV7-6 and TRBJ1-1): GAGVSQSPRYKVTKRGQDVALRCDPISGHVSLYWYRQALGQGPEFLTYFNYEAQQDKSGLPNDRFSAERPEGSISTLTIQRTEQRDSAMYRCASSLEGVTEAFFGQGTRLTVV.

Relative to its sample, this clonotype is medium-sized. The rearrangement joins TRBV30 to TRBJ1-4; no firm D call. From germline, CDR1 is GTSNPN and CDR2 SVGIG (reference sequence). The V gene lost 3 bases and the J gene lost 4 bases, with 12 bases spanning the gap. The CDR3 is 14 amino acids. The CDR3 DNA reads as TGTGCCTGGAGCAGAGCAGGCTTTAATGAAAAACTGTTTTTT. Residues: CAWSRAGFNEKLFF.

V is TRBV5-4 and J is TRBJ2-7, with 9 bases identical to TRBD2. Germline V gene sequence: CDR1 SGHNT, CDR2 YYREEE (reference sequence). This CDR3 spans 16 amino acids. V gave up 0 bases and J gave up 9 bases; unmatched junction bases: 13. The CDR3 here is CASSLVGSGSTKGQYF. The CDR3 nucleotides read TGTGCCAGCAGCTTGGTCGGTAGCGGGAGCACAAAAGGGCAGTACTTC.

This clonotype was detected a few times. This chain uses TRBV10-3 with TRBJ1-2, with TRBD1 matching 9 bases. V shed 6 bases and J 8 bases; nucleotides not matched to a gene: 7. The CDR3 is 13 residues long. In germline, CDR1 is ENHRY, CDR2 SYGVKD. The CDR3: CAISKGQGGGYTF. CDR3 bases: TGTGCCATCAGCAAGGGACAGGGAGGCGGCTACACCTTC.

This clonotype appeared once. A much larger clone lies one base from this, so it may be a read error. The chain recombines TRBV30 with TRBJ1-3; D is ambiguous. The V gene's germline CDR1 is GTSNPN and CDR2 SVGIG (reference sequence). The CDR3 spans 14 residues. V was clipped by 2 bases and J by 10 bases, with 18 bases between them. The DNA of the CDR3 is TGTGCCTGGAGTTTCGCCGGGATCATAAAAACCATATATTTT. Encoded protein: CAWSFAGIIKTIYF.

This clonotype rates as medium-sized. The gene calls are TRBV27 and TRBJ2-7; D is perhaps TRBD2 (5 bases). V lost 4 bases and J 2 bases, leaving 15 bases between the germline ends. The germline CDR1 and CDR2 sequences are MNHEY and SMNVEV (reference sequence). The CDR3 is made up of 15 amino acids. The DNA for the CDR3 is TGTGCCAGCAGTTACGGGAAGTCCTCGGCCTACGAGCAGTACTTC. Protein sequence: CASSYGKSSAYEQYF.

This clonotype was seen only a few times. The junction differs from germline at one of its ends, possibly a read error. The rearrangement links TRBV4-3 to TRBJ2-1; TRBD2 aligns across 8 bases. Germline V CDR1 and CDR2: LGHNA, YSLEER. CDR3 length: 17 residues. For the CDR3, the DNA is TGTGCCAGCAGCCGAGAAACGGGAGGGCCGGCTACAAATGAGCAGTTCTTC. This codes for CASSRETGGPATNEQFF.

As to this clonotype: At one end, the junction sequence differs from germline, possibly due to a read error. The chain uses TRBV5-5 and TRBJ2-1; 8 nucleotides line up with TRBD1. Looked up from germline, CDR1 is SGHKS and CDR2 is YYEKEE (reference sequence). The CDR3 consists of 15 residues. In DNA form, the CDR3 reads TGTGACAGCAGCTTAGGGGACAGGCAATACAATGAGCAGTTCTTC. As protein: CDSSLGDRQYNEQFF.

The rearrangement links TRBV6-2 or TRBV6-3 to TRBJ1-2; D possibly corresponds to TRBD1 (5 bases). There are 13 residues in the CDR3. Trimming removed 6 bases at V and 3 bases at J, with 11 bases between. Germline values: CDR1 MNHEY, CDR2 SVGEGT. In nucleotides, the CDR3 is TGTGCCAGCAGGACCGGGACGGACTATGGCTACACCTTC. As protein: CASRTGTDYGYTF.

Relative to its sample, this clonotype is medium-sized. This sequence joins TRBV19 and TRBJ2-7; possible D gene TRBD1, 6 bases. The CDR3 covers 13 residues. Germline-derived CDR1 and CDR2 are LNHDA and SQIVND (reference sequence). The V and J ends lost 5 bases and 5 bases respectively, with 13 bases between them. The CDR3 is CASSQGLRDEQYF. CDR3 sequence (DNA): TGTGCCAGTAGTCAGGGGCTTAGGGACGAGCAGTACTTC.

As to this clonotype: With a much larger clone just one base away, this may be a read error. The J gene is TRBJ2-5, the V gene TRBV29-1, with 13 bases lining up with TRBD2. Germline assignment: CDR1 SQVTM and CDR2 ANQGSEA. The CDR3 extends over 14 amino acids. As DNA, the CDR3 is TGCAGCGTTGAAAGGACTAGCGGGGGAGAGAACCAGTACTTC. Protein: CSVERTSGGENQYF.

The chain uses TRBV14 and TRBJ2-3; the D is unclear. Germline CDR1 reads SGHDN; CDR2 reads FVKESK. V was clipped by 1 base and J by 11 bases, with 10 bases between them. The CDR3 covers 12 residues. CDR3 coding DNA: TGTGCCAGCAGCCAAGGGGCTAGTCGGCAGTATTTT. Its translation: CASSQGASRQYF.

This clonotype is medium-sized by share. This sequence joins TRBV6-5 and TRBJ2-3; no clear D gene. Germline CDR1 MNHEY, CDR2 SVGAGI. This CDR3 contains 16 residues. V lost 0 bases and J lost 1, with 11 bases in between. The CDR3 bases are TGTGCCAGCAGTTACTCGAGACGCGGACGCACAGATACGCAGTATTTT. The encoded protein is CASSYSRRGRTDTQYF.

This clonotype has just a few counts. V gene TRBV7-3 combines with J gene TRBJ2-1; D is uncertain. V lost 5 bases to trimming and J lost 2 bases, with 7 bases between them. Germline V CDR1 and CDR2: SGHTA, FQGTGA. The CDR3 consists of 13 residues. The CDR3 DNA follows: TGTGCCAGCAGCCTCAGCGCCTACAATGAGCAGTTCTTC. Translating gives CASSLSAYNEQFF.